Listed below are T cell receptor beta chains from one sample, sequenced in a study of Ad26.COV2.S vaccination and SARS-CoV-2 variants. Using immunoSEQ multiplex PCR, the repertoire was profiled, and TCRdb retains in-frame clones only, with some absent. Among over 300,000 clones listed, around four fifths were seen once. The source material was peripheral blood, sampled in a trial of Ad26.COV2.S vaccine versus placebo. These receptor sequences come from a person between 18 and 59 years old who received the Ad26.COV2.S COVID-19 vaccine or a placebo. Each CDR3 is given with its conserved first and last residue. D genes are given only for firm matches. The size field is filled for only some rows; it gives once, few, many or a size class.

cdr3_length	j_call	d_call	clone_size	v_call	cdr3_nt	cdr3_aa
12	TRBJ2-5	TRBD2	NA	TRBV7-9	TGTGCCAGCAGCTCCATTGGGGGGGCCCAGTACTTC	CASSSIGGAQYF
15	TRBJ2-7	TRBD2	NA	TRBV4-2	TGTGCCAGCAGCCAAGAGGTCAGCGGGACCTACGAGCAGTACTTC	CASSQEVSGTYEQYF
14	TRBJ2-3	NA	NA	TRBV19	TGTGCCAGTAGTATAGTGGACTCCACAGATACGCAGTATTTT	CASSIVDSTDTQYF
14	TRBJ1-5	TRBD1	few	TRBV7-9	TGTGCCAGCAGCTCCGGGACAGCTAATCAGCCCCAGCATTTT	CASSSGTANQPQHF
13	TRBJ1-1	NA	NA	TRBV13	TGTGCCAGCAGCTTACAGGGGTACACTGAAGCTTTCTTT	CASSLQGYTEAFF
15	TRBJ2-2	TRBD2	NA	TRBV29-1	TGCAGCGCCAGGACTATTCCGGGGGGAACCGGGGAGCTGTTTTTT	CSARTIPGGTGELFF
16	TRBJ1-4	NA	NA	TRBV4-2	TGTGCCAGCAGCCAAGAGGGGCAGGGGATATATGAAAAACTGTTTTTT	CASSQEGQGIYEKLFF
12	TRBJ1-2	NA	NA	TRBV6-5	TGTGCCAGCAATCGGGGGCGAGGGGGCTACACCTTC	CASNRGRGGYTF
15	TRBJ1-1	NA	once	TRBV7-3	TGTGCCAGCAGCTTAATCCCAGGATCGAACACTGAAGCTTTCTTT	CASSLIPGSNTEAFF
12	TRBJ2-7	NA	NA	TRBV18	TGTGCCAGCTCCCGCGTGGGGGACGAGCAGTACTTC	CASSRVGDEQYF
11	TRBJ2-3	NA	few	TRBV7-2	TGTGCCAGCAGCTTAAGGGATACGCAGTATTTT	CASSLRDTQYF
17	TRBJ1-2	NA	NA	TRBV13	TGTGCCAGCAGCCGGAAACTTGAGCGAAAGTATAACTATGGCTACACCTTC	CASSRKLERKYNYGYTF
14	TRBJ2-5	NA	NA	TRBV7-9	TGTGCCAGCAGCCAAAACCAGGGGCCAGAGACCCAGTACTTC	CASSQNQGPETQYF
15	TRBJ2-5	TRBD1	NA	TRBV10-2	TGCGCCAGCAGTTCCCTGACAGGGCAAGGGGAGACCCAGTACTTC	CASSSLTGQGETQYF
13	TRBJ2-1	NA	NA	TRBV9	TGTGCCAGCAGCGTAGGAGGGCAGAATGAGCAGTTCTTC	CASSVGGQNEQFF
15	TRBJ1-2	NA	NA	TRBV4-3	TGCGCCAGCAGCCAACTAACAGGGAGGTCCTATGGCTACACCTTC	CASSQLTGRSYGYTF
21	TRBJ2-6	NA	NA	TRBV10-1	TGCGCCAGCAGTGTTCTACTCCTCCCCCGACGGGCAGGCCCTGGGGCCAACGTCCTGACTTTC	CASSVLLLPRRAGPGANVLTF
13	TRBJ1-2	NA	NA	TRBV7-9	TGTGCCAGCAGCTTAGTCGCAGCGACTGGCTACACCTTC	CASSLVAATGYTF
17	TRBJ1-5	TRBD1	NA	TRBV7-6	TGTGCCAGCAGCCCAGGGACAGGGTCCTTAGCGAATCAGCCCCAGCATTTT	CASSPGTGSLANQPQHF
16	TRBJ1-4	NA	NA	TRBV30	TGTGCCTGGAGTGTTCGGGGGCCGCGGCCTAATGAAAAACTGTTTTTT	CAWSVRGPRPNEKLFF
14	TRBJ1-4	NA	NA	TRBV9	TGTGCCAGCAGCCAAAGTGGTAGGGATGAAAAACTGTTTTTT	CASSQSGRDEKLFF
15	TRBJ1-1	NA	once	TRBV4-1	TGCGCCAGCAGCCTAGCACGGTACATGAACACTGAAGCTTTCTTT	CASSLARYMNTEAFF
14	TRBJ1-2	NA	NA	TRBV27	TGTGCCAGCAGTTTAAGGTCAGGGCTCAATGGCTACACCTTC	CASSLRSGLNGYTF
13	TRBJ2-7	NA	NA	TRBV27	TGTGCCAGCAGCTCAGGGGCTCGGTACGAGCAGTACTTC	CASSSGARYEQYF
14	TRBJ1-6	NA	NA	TRBV7-3	TGTGCCAGCAGCATACAGGGTTATAATTCACCCCTCCACTTT	CASSIQGYNSPLHF
16	TRBJ2-7	TRBD1	NA	TRBV7-6	TGTGCCAGCAGCGCTGAAGCCGGGACAGGGGCCTACGAGCAGTACTTC	CASSAEAGTGAYEQYF
14	TRBJ1-2	TRBD1	few	TRBV7-2	TGTGCCAGCAGCCCAGGTGGGACAGTCTATGGCTACACCTTC	CASSPGGTVYGYTF
15	TRBJ1-3	NA	few	TRBV19	TGTGCCAGTAGTATTCGACTGAACTCTGGAAACACCATATATTTT	CASSIRLNSGNTIYF
13	TRBJ1-1	TRBD1	few	TRBV9	TGTGCCAGCAGTAAGGGGGCGAACACTGAAGCTTTCTTT	CASSKGANTEAFF
12	TRBJ2-7	NA	NA	TRBV7-9	TGTGCCAGCAGCTTAGTGACCTACGGGCAGTACTTC	CASSLVTYGQYF
16	TRBJ2-3	TRBD2	NA	TRBV5-5	TGTGCCAGCAGCTCCGGGACTAGCGGGGGGGTGAATACGCAGTATTTT	CASSSGTSGGVNTQYF
16	TRBJ2-2	NA	NA	TRBV11-2	TGTGCCAGCAGCCCACAGACGGGACCGTACACCGGGGAGCTGTTTTTT	CASSPQTGPYTGELFF
14	TRBJ2-3	NA	NA	TRBV7-9	TGTGCCAGCAGCTTAGTCGCTAGCGCAGATACGCAGTATTTT	CASSLVASADTQYF
16	TRBJ2-5	TRBD2	once	TRBV6-5	TGTGCCAGCAGTTTCCTCCCCACTAGCGGGGTGGGGACCCAGTACTTC	CASSFLPTSGVGTQYF
15	TRBJ2-3	NA	NA	TRBV5-6	TGTGCCAGCAGCTTGGGGGCGGTTAGCACAGATACGCAGTATTTT	CASSLGAVSTDTQYF
15	TRBJ1-6	NA	once	TRBV15	TGTGCCACCAGCAGTCCAGGGAGCACTCATTCACCCCTCCACTTT	CATSSPGSTHSPLHF
13	TRBJ2-5	NA	NA	TRBV15	TGTGCCACCAGCAGACAGGGGGGAGAGACCCAGTACTTC	CATSRQGGETQYF
15	TRBJ2-2	NA	once	TRBV2	TGTGCCAGCGGCCCCGGGACTTCTAACACCGGGGAGCTGTTTTTT	CASGPGTSNTGELFF
16	TRBJ1-2	TRBD1	NA	TRBV4-3	TGCGCCAGCAGCCAAGGCAGGCAGGGGGCTTCTCTCGGCTACACCTTC	CASSQGRQGASLGYTF
13	TRBJ1-2	NA	NA	TRBV14	TGTGCCAGCAGCCAAGGGGGCTTCTATGGCTACACCTTC	CASSQGGFYGYTF
14	TRBJ1-2	NA	NA	TRBV19	TGTGCCAGTAGTTTAGGACAACGTGTCTATGGCTACACCTTC	CASSLGQRVYGYTF
15	TRBJ1-2	NA	NA	TRBV7-2	TGTGCCAGCAGCTTCCCAGGGGCGGGTTTCTATGGCTACACCTTC	CASSFPGAGFYGYTF
12	TRBJ2-1	NA	NA	TRBV30	TGTGCCTGGAGCGCGACTCAGGGTGAGCAGTTCTTC	CAWSATQGEQFF
13	TRBJ2-7	NA	NA	TRBV6-5	TGTGCCAGCGGGCCCCGGGGACCCTACGAGCAGTACTTC	CASGPRGPYEQYF